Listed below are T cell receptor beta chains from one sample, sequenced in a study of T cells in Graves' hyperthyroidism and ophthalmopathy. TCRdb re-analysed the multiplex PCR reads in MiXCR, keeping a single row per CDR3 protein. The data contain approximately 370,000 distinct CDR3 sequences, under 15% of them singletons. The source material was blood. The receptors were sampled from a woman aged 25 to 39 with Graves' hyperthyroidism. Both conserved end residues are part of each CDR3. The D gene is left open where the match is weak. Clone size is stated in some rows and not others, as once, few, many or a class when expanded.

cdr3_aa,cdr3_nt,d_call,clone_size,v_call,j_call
CSAEDRGDYGYTF,TGCAGTGCAGAGGACAGGGGTGACTATGGCTACACCTTC,TRBD1,many,TRBV20-1,TRBJ1-2
CASSLGSGRDNYGYTF,TGCGCCAGCAGCTTGGGCAGTGGCAGGGATAACTATGGCTACACCTTC,NA,NA,TRBV5-1,TRBJ1-2
CASSLLEGTEQFF,TGTGCCAGCAGCTTATTAGAAGGGACTGAGCAGTTCTTC,NA,NA,TRBV7-9,TRBJ2-1
CASSLDPSGNSPLHF,TGTGCCAGCAGCTTGGATCCCTCAGGGAACTCACCCCTCCACTTT,NA,NA,TRBV5-6,TRBJ1-6
CSAKQQGARYTEAFF,TGCAGTGCTAAACAACAGGGGGCGCGGTACACTGAAGCTTTCTTT,TRBD1,many,TRBV20-1,TRBJ1-1
CASSASGTSGNKQYF,TGTGCCAGCAGTGCATCCGGGACTAGCGGGAATAAGCAGTACTTC,TRBD2,many,TRBV2,TRBJ2-7
CASRKGRPRDQPQHF,TGTGCCAGCAGAAAGGGACGTCCCAGGGACCAGCCCCAGCATTTT,NA,few,TRBV28,TRBJ1-5
CATNLDRAAGGYTF,TGTGCCACCAACTTGGATAGGGCGGCTGGAGGCTACACCTTC,NA,many,TRBV12-3/TRBV12-4,TRBJ1-2
CASSQGGEGGYTDTQYF,TGCGCCAGCAGCCAAGGAGGAGAAGGGGGGTACACAGATACGCAGTATTTT,NA,NA,TRBV4-1,TRBJ2-3
CAISGEGAYEQYF,TGTGCCATCAGTGGTGAGGGGGCCTACGAGCAGTACTTC,NA,many,TRBV10-3,TRBJ2-7
CASSPGAPRAQETQYF,TGTGCCAGCAGCCCCGGGGCGCCAAGAGCGCAGGAGACCCAGTACTTC,NA,few,TRBV6-1,TRBJ2-5
CSARPIVGNEQFF,TGCAGTGCTCGGCCTATAGTAGGCAATGAGCAGTTCTTC,NA,many,TRBV20-1,TRBJ2-1
CASSFGTGSTYEQYF,TGCGCCAGCAGCTTTGGGACAGGATCTACCTACGAGCAGTACTTC,TRBD1,many,TRBV5-1,TRBJ2-7